The 21 T cell receptor beta chains given below trace back to one sample, sequenced in a study of control samples from healthy donors and cancer patients. Measured with immunoSEQ multiplex PCR; TCRdb has only the in-frame clones, and not every one. The sample shows 63,000 or so clones, over 70% of them seen only once. What was sequenced was blood. The receptors here all came from a man aged 50-60 years in good health.

This clone appeared once. J is TRBJ2-3 and V is TRBV19; 10 bases map to TRBD2. Germline CDR1 is LNHDA and CDR2 is SQIVND (reference sequence). Germline trimming cut 2 bases from V and 8 bases from J; bases unmatched to any gene: 7. The CDR3 runs to 15 residues. CDR3 residues: CASSILAGELGTQYF. The DNA for the CDR3 is TGTGCCAGTAGTATACTAGCGGGAGAATTGGGTACGCAGTATTTT.

This clone was detected ten times or more. V gene TRBV7-9 combines with J gene TRBJ1-1; 7 positions agree with TRBD1. CDR1 is SEHNR, CDR2 FQNEAQ, per germline (reference sequence). CDR3 length equals 16 residues. The junction had 9 bases not matched to a gene; V was cut back by 5 bases and J by 0 bases. Here the CDR3 DNA reads TGTGCCAGCAGCCCAGGGGGTTCGGTCCTGAACACTGAAGCTTTCTTT. This gives the protein CASSPGGSVLNTEAFF.

This chain connects TRBV4-3 to TRBJ2-1; 11 positions match TRBD2. V gave up 0 bases and J gave up 5 bases; unmatched junction bases: 9. This CDR3 is 18 amino acids long. Germline values: CDR1 LGHNA, CDR2 YSLEER. The CDR3, as DNA: TGCGCCAGCAGCCAAGATTCCAGGGCTAGCGGGAGGCACAATGAGCAGTTCTTC. Its translation: CASSQDSRASGRHNEQFF.

The chain combines TRBV12-3 or TRBV12-4 with TRBJ1-1; D is unclear. CDR3 length: 13 amino acids. Trimming took 2 bases from V and 1 from J, leaving 5 bases between them. The CDR3 sequence is CASSLFRNTEAFF. The CDR3 DNA reads TGTGCCAGCAGTTTATTCAGGAACACTGAAGCTTTCTTT.

This chain uses TRBV28 with TRBJ2-2; D call uncertain. Germline V lookup: CDR1 MDHEN, CDR2 SYDVKM. The CDR3 has 10 amino acids. V was cut by 10 bases and J by 8 bases, with 8 bases left in between. In DNA, the CDR3 is TGTGCCACCCTATCGGGGGAGCTGTTTTTT. It yields the protein CATLSGELFF.

The rearrangement uses TRBV27 and TRBJ2-2, with unresolved D. Germline-derived CDR1 and CDR2 are MNHEY and SMNVEV (reference sequence). This CDR3 spans 9 amino acids. V was shortened by 8 bases and J by 9 bases, with 4 bases between the two germline ends. Written as DNA, the CDR3 is TGTGCCAGCGACCGGGAGCTGTTTTTT. It yields the protein CASDRELFF.

The rearrangement links TRBV7-2 to TRBJ2-7; TRBD2 aligns across 9 bases. This CDR3 is 16 amino acids long. V dropped 0 bases and J dropped 3; count of bases not matched to a gene: 6. Germline assignment: CDR1 SGHTA and CDR2 FQGNSA. For the CDR3, the DNA is TGTGCCAGCAGCTTAGCGAGGACTAGCGAGAGCTACGAGCAGTACTTC. This codes for CASSLARTSESYEQYF. Using reference TRBV7-2 and TRBJ2-7 for the parts outside the CDR3, the full variable domain is GAGVSQSPSNKVTEKGKDVELRCDPISGHTALYWYRQSLGQGLEFLIYFQGNSAPDKSGLPSDRFSAERTGGSVSTLTIQRTQQEDSAVYLCASSLARTSESYEQYFGPGTRLTVT.

The chain couples TRBV7-9 to TRBJ1-2, with D unclear. The CDR3 spans 12 residues. Per the germline V gene, CDR1 is SEHNR and CDR2 is FQNEAQ (reference sequence). V was trimmed by 3 bases and J by 8 bases, leaving 10 bases between them. CDR3 sequence (DNA): TGTGCCAGCAGCTTCTCTGGCGGCGGCTACACCTTC. Protein sequence: CASSFSGGGYTF.

The rearrangement uses TRBV7-9 and TRBJ2-2, with a weak D call TRBD2 (6 bases). This CDR3 is 16 amino acids long. Per the germline V gene, CDR1 is SEHNR and CDR2 is FQNEAQ (reference sequence). The V gene lost 8 bases and the J gene lost 0 bases, with 16 bases spanning the gap. The CDR3 coding sequence is TGTGCCAGCCTAGGGGAGGCAGTCGCGAACACCGGGGAGCTGTTTTTT. Amino acid sequence: CASLGEAVANTGELFF.

V usage is TRBV18 and J usage is TRBJ1-1, with no clear D. This CDR3 is 13 amino acids long. V gave up 6 bases and J gave up 3 bases, with 11 bases separating them. CDR1 is KGHSH and CDR2 is LQKENI in the germline V gene. The chain's CDR3 is CASSGLRDTEAFF. CDR3 bases: TGTGCCAGCTCCGGTTTAAGAGACACTGAAGCTTTCTTT.

The chain carries TRBV6-4 and TRBJ1-2; D is ambiguous. Per germline, CDR1 MRHNA and CDR2 SNTAGT. V shed 3 bases and J shed 3 bases, with 11 bases lying between them. CDR3 length: 14 amino acids. The CDR3 DNA reads TGTGCCAGCAGTGAGGCTGCAGGAGACTATGGCTACACCTTC. Its protein is CASSEAAGDYGYTF.

This clone was seen only a few times. V gene TRBV5-1 combines with J gene TRBJ1-2, with D hard to call. V lost 4 bases and J 8 bases, leaving 15 bases between the germline ends. The germline V gene encodes CDR1 SGHRS and CDR2 YFSETQ. The CDR3 totals 13 residues. The CDR3 region has the DNA TGCGCCAGCAGCCCCGAAGCCGGTCTAGGCTACACCTTC. Amino acids: CASSPEAGLGYTF.

This chain joins TRBV2 and TRBJ2-5, with a possible D match to TRBD2 (6 bases). CDR1 and CDR2 (germline): SNHLY, FYNNEI. Trimming took off 6 bases at V and 2 bases at J, with 13 bases between the two ends. This CDR3 comprises 14 residues. Here the CDR3 reads CASRVLASQETQYF. The CDR3 bases are TGTGCCAGCAGAGTTCTAGCGTCTCAAGAGACCCAGTACTTC.

J is TRBJ1-1 and V is TRBV19; D is possibly TRBD1 (6 bases). There are 14 residues in the CDR3. V was cut by 3 bases and J by 0 bases, with 8 bases left in between. Germline assignment: CDR1 LNHDA and CDR2 SQIVND (reference sequence). The DNA for the CDR3 is TGTGCCAGTAGTATCGGACAGATGAACACTGAAGCTTTCTTT. Translation: CASSIGQMNTEAFF.

The J gene is TRBJ2-7, the V gene TRBV29-1, with D perhaps TRBD1 (5 bases). Germline CDR1 SQVTM, CDR2 ANQGSEA. There are 12 residues in the CDR3. Trimming stripped 5 bases from V and 2 bases from J, with 10 bases between. This CDR3 is CSVRQTTYEQYF. DNA for the CDR3: TGCAGCGTTAGACAGACAACCTACGAGCAGTACTTC.

This chain connects TRBV6-2 or TRBV6-3 to TRBJ2-1; 12 nucleotides line up with TRBD2. CDR1 and CDR2 (germline): MNHEY, SVGEGT. The CDR3 has 17 amino acids. V shed 2 bases and J 7 bases; nucleotides not matched to a gene: 9. CDR3 region: CASSYEILAGGGNEQFF. CDR3 in DNA: TGTGCCAGCAGTTACGAGATACTAGCGGGGGGTGGGAATGAGCAGTTCTTC.

The chain links TRBV19 to TRBJ1-1, with D uncertain. The germline CDR1 and CDR2 sequences are LNHDA and SQIVND (reference sequence). Trimming took off 7 bases at V and 3 bases at J, with 12 bases between the two ends. This CDR3 is 13 amino acids long. CDR3 amino acids: CASTGSTYTEAFF. The CDR3 coding sequence is TGTGCCAGTACCGGCTCGACTTACACTGAAGCTTTCTTT. The complete variable domain, with remaining parts taken from reference TRBV19 and TRBJ1-1, reads DGGITQSPKYLFRKEGQNVTLSCEQNLNHDAMYWYRQDPGQGLRLIYYSQIVNDFQKGDIAEGYSVSREKKESFPLTVTSAQKNPTAFYLCASTGSTYTEAFFGQGTRLTVV.

This chain links TRBV6-5 with TRBJ2-7; unclear D gene. Per the germline V gene, CDR1 is MNHEY and CDR2 is SVGAGI. Trimming removed 4 bases from V and 5 bases from J, with 15 bases in between. The CDR3 is 14 amino acids. The CDR3, as DNA: TGTGCCAGCAGTTTGACTCCAGGTGTGCACGAGCAGTACTTC. Translated, it gives CASSLTPGVHEQYF.

The rearrangement links TRBV24-1 to TRBJ2-1; 12 nucleotides match TRBD2. V lost 7 bases and J lost 3; bases outside the gene matches: 9. The CDR3 has 17 residues. Germline CDR1 reads KGHDR; CDR2 reads SFDVKD. Written as DNA, the CDR3 is TGTGCCACCAGCCCCGGGCTAGCGGGAGGGTTCTACAATGAGCAGTTCTTC. Protein sequence: CATSPGLAGGFYNEQFF.

The chain links TRBV5-1 to TRBJ1-1; D is uncertain. This CDR3 is 13 amino acids long. From germline, CDR1 is SGHRS and CDR2 YFSETQ. Trimming cost V 0 bases and J 1 base, with 4 bases left between them. The DNA of the CDR3 is TGCGCCAGCAGCTTGGAACAGAACACTGAAGCTTTCTTT. Protein product: CASSLEQNTEAFF.

This clone was detected only a few times. CDR3 bases: TGTGCCAGCAGTGAGGGGACAGGGGCGTCCGAGCAGTACTTC. As protein: CASSEGTGASEQYF. This rearrangement joins TRBV25-1 to TRBJ2-7, with 10 bases aligning to TRBD1. After removal of 3 bases from V and 6 bases from J, the junction contained 5 bases not matched to a gene. The CDR3 has 14 residues. CDR1 is MGHDK, CDR2 SYGVNS, per germline.